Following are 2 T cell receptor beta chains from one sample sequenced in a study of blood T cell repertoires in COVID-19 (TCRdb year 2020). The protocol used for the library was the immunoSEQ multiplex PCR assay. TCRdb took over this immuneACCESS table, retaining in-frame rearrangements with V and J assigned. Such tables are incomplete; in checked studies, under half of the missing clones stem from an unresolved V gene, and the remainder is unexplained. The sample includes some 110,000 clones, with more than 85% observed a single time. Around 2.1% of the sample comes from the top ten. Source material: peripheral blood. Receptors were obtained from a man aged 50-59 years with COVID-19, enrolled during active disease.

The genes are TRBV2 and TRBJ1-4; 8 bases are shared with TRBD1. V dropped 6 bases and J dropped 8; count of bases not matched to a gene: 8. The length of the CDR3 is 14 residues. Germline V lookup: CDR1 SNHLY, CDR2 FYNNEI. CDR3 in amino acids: CASRPWTGTEKLFF. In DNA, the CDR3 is TGTGCCAGCAGACCATGGACAGGGACGGAAAAACTGTTTTTT.

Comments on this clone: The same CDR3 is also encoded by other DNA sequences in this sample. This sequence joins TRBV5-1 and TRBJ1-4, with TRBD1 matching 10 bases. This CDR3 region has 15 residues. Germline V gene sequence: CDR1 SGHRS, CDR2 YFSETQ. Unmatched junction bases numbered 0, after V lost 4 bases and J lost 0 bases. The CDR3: CASSGTGATNEKLFF. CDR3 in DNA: TGCGCCAGCAGCGGGACAGGGGCAACTAATGAAAAACTGTTTTTT.